Sequencing of this T cell receptor (beta chain) was carried out in a study of blood T cell repertoires in COVID-19 (dated by TCRdb to the early 2020s). General notes on the study: Samples covering the acute and convalescent phases of COVID-19 were provided by collaborators in the United States, Italy and Spain. The prospective study material was composed of cDNA or gDNA derived from T cells, B-cell-depleted T cells, or PBMCs. Deeply sampled blood TCRbeta repertoires from subjects exposed to, actively infected with, or recovered from COVID-19 were included in the dataset. The repertoires were released in a freely available public database intended as a resource for research on the immune response to SARS-CoV-2. Samples came from the ongoing ImmuneRACE study (first 160 participants) plus 1,254 subjects from 6 global collaborators. Nearly every sample came with metadata listing a de-identified subject ID, COVID-19 status, age in years and sex. Where available, HLA class I and class II types were taken from metadata supplied by the sample provider and were not determined by assay-based typing. The study at large found these results: Clinical and demographic metadata were provided uncurated, with the amount varying by source and participant.

The germline ends are 24 bases apart after V is trimmed by 4 bases and J by 6 bases. From the germline V gene (reference sequence), CDR1 is SGHNT and CDR2 is YYREEE. The CDR3 measures 17 amino acids from cysteine to phenylalanine. The read is trimmed to its CDR3 DNA, 51 bases read in frame from base 1. TCRbeta CDR3 regions were amplified from genomic DNA using the immunoSEQ Assay, a bias-controlled multiplex PCR. The original methods were these. Within the assay, amplification of reference gene primers was used to estimate how many nucleated cells each sample contained. To quantify the absolute abundance of each unique TCRbeta CDR3 rearrangement, sequence reads were collapsed and filtered. For each sample, productive Simpson clonality was calculated as the square root of Simpson's diversity index across productive rearrangements. TCRdb limited this immuneACCESS table to in-frame rearrangements with V and J called. A share of clones is missing; checked studies link under half to unresolved V genes, and the rest is unexplained. V, J and clone size are taken as reported in that table, and D and trimming were inferred from the DNA itself. This sample comprises 140,000 to 150,000 clones, around 87% of them detected only once. The top ten clonotypes cover 13% of the sample.

At one collaborating source in Seattle, patients were enrolled during active infection and were followed longitudinally through the course of disease. Collaborating institutions collected whole blood in K2EDTA tubes following their own protocols. For TCRbeta analysis, collaborators shipped samples as frozen whole blood, isolated PBMCs, or DNA extracted from either of those sample types. Comment on this clone: It lacks a known antigen. No much larger clone exists at a distance of one base, and base qualities are not known.

The source material was peripheral blood. Recombination linked TRBV5-4 to TRBJ2-3, with TRBD2 perhaps the D gene, on 5 matching bases. The receptor was derived from a man aged 18 to 30 with COVID-19, enrolled during active disease. For the CDR3, the sequence is CASSQGGQTPSSDTQYF. The sequenced DNA is TGTGCCAGCAGCCAAGGAGGCCAGACGCCTTCTTCGGATACGCAGTATTTT.